The T cell receptor beta chain described here comes from a study of memory B cells and T cells in multiple sclerosis. General study findings and limits: Normalization was needed because clone-set size differences affected shared clonotype counts.

Separate sequencing covered autoproliferating (CFSE-dim) and non-proliferating (CFSE-high) T cells from stimulus-free culture. Replicate wells were pooled after roughly 7 days of stimulus-free culture of some 50 million CFSE-labeled PBMCs. Without exogenous stimuli, roughly 0.49 uM CFSE-labeled PBMCs were cultured serum-free. The CDR3 runs 13 residues. V was cut by 0 bases and J by 5 bases, with 5 bases left in between. The germline CDR1 and CDR2 sequences are SGHRS and YFSETQ. Here immunoSEQ multiplex PCR was the method, and the copy in TCRdb shows in-frame clones only, minus some. This table holds 32,000 or so clones, more than 75% found once. Notes on this clone: Its antigen is unknown.

The chain is built from TRBV5-1 and TRBJ2-2; D uncertain. The sequenced material came from PBMCs from blood kept in culture. This receptor was taken from a human donor with multiple sclerosis. The CDR3 here is CASSLEGTGELFF. In DNA form, the CDR3 reads TGCGCCAGCAGCTTGGAGGGAACCGGGGAGCTGTTTTTT.